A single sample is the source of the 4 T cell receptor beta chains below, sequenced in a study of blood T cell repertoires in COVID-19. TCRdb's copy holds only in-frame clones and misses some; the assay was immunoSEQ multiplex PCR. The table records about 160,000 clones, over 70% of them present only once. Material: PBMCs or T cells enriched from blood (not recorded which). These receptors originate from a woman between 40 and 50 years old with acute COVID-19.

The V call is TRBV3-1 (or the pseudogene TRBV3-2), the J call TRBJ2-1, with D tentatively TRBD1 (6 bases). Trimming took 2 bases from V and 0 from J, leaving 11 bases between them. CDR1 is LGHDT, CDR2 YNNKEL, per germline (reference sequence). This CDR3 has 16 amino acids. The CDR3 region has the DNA TGTGCCAGCAGCCAATGGGGGCTGAGCTCCTACAATGAGCAGTTCTTC. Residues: CASSQWGLSSYNEQFF.

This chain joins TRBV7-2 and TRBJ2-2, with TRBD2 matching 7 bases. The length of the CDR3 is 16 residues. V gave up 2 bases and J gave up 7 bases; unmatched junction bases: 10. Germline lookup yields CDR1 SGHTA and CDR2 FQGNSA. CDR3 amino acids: CASSLSGREQIGELFF. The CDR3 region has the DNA TGTGCCAGCAGCTTATCGGGGCGGGAGCAGATCGGGGAGCTGTTTTTT.

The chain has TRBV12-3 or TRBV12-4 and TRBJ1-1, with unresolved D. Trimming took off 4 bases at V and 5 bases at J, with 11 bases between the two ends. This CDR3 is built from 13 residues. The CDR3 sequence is CASSSQVLTEAFF. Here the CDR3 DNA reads TGTGCCAGCAGTTCCCAGGTTCTGACTGAAGCTTTCTTT.

CDR3 bases: TGTGCCAGCAGTGAAGCGGGGCAGTATAATTCACCCCTCCACTTT. Amino acid sequence: CASSEAGQYNSPLHF. This chain connects TRBV6-1 to TRBJ1-6, with D perhaps TRBD1 (5 bases). Looked up from germline, CDR1 is MNHNS and CDR2 is SASEGT. The CDR3 runs 15 residues. The V gene lost 0 bases and the J gene lost 4 bases, with 7 bases spanning the gap.